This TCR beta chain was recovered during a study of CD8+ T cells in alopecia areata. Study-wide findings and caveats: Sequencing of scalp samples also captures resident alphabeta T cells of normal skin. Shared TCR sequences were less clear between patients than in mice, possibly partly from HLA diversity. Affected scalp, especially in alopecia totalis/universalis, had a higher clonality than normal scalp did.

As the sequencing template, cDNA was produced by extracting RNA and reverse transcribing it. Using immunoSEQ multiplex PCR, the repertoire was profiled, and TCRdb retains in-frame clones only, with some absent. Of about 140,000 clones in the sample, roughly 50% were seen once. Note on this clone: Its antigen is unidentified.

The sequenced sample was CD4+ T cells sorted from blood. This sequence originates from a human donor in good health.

In DNA form, the CDR3 reads TGTGCCAGCAGTTCTCTTTATAGCAATCAGCCCCAGCATTTT. Translation gives CASSSLYSNQPQHF. The J gene is TRBJ1-5, the V gene TRBV28; unclear D gene. This CDR3 is 14 amino acids long. Germline CDR1 reads MDHEN; CDR2 reads SYDVKM. V was pared by 4 bases and J by 0 bases, with 7 bases between.